Following are 10 T cell receptor beta chains from one sample sequenced in a study of T cell responses to AZD1222 COVID-19 vaccine. Assay used: immunoSEQ multiplex PCR; TCRdb lists only in-frame clones, some missing. The profile covers over 130,000 clones, with 90% appearing a single time and 3.2% taken by the ten largest. Material: peripheral blood, obtained 28 days after the second AZD1222 dose. The receptors here all came from an adult who received the AZD1222 COVID-19 vaccine.

The gene calls are TRBV5-1 and TRBJ1-4, with 10 bases identical to TRBD1. V dropped 3 bases and J dropped 3; count of bases not matched to a gene: 5. This CDR3 has 16 residues. Germline CDR1 SGHRS, CDR2 YFSETQ. CDR3 DNA: TGCGCCAGCAGCTGGGGCGACAGGGGGCCTAATGAAAAACTGTTTTTT. Translated, it gives CASSWGDRGPNEKLFF.

The V call is TRBV6-5, the J call TRBJ1-1; D is unresolved. CDR1 is MNHEY, CDR2 SVGAGI, per germline. The CDR3 spans 13 residues. V was pared by 6 bases and J by 3 bases, with 11 bases between. CDR3 coding DNA: TGTGCCAGCAGGCTCCTAGCATACACTGAAGCTTTCTTT. As protein: CASRLLAYTEAFF.

The chain links TRBV9 to TRBJ1-1; D remains unclear. V shed 0 bases and J shed 3 bases, with 9 bases lying between them. There are 14 residues in the CDR3. Germline values: CDR1 SGDLS, CDR2 YYNGEE. CDR3 residues: CASSVAHQDTEAFF. The CDR3 DNA follows: TGTGCCAGCAGCGTAGCCCACCAGGACACTGAAGCTTTCTTT.

This clone appeared once. CDR3 sequence reads: CASSLQGTYGYTF. The CDR3 coding sequence is TGTGCCAGCAGCTTGCAGGGAACCTATGGCTACACCTTC. The chain employs TRBV5-8 and TRBJ1-2; perhaps TRBD1 as D (5 bases). The CDR3 runs to 13 residues. Germline V gene data show CDR1 as SGHTS and CDR2 as YDEGEE. Trimming removed 1 base at V and 4 bases at J, with 8 bases between.

The chain employs TRBV5-6 and TRBJ2-1; D ambiguous. The CDR3 is made up of 12 amino acids. The germline gives CDR1 SGHDT, CDR2 YYEEEE. With 2 bases removed from V and 7 bases from J, the gap between germline ends came to 7 bases. The chain's CDR3 is CASSFLGNEQFF. The CDR3 DNA follows: TGTGCCAGCAGCTTCCTAGGGAATGAGCAGTTCTTC.

This chain joins TRBV12-3 or TRBV12-4 and TRBJ1-2, with D hard to call. Trimming took off 5 bases at V and 3 bases at J, with 10 bases between the two ends. The CDR3 has 13 residues. The CDR3 DNA reads TGTGCCAGCAGTCCCTCTCCAGACTATGGCTACACCTTC. It specifies CASSPSPDYGYTF.

CDR3 nucleotide sequence: TGTGCCAGCAGCCAAGATCCGGGGGGCCAGGGGGTAGTTGGCTACACCTTC. As protein: CASSQDPGGQGVVGYTF. This chain links TRBV4-2 with TRBJ1-2; TRBD1 agrees at 7 bases. The germline gives CDR1 LGHNA, CDR2 YNFKEQ. The V and J ends lost 0 bases and 7 bases, in that order; junction bases with no gene match: 14. The CDR3 runs 17 residues.

The rearrangement links TRBV7-9 to TRBJ2-7; weak D call: TRBD1 (5 bases). Germline assignment: CDR1 SEHNR and CDR2 FQNEAQ (reference sequence). The CDR3 contains 16 residues. V lost 1 base to trimming and J lost 4 bases, with 17 bases between them. The CDR3 DNA sequence: TGTGCCAGCAGCTTAGAGGCAGGGTTCGCCGGATACGAGCAGTACTTC. Its protein product is CASSLEAGFAGYEQYF.

V usage is TRBV5-1 and J usage is TRBJ2-2; D remains unclear. Germline V gene lookup returns CDR1 SGHRS and CDR2 YFSETQ. Deletions cut 6 bases from V and 1 base from J, with 4 bases between. CDR3 size: 12 residues. The DNA for the CDR3 is TGCGCCAGCACCCTGAACACCGGGGAGCTGTTTTTT. Translating gives CASTLNTGELFF.

The gene calls are TRBV11-2 and TRBJ2-3; D may correspond to TRBD1 or TRBD2 (6 bases each). CDR1 is SGHAT, CDR2 FQNNGV, per germline. The CDR3 has 19 residues. Trimming stripped 5 bases from V and 1 base from J, with 25 bases between. The CDR3 sequence: CASSERWGAPGMGTDTQYF. The CDR3 DNA is TGTGCCAGCAGCGAACGGTGGGGGGCCCCAGGCATGGGCACAGATACGCAGTATTTT.